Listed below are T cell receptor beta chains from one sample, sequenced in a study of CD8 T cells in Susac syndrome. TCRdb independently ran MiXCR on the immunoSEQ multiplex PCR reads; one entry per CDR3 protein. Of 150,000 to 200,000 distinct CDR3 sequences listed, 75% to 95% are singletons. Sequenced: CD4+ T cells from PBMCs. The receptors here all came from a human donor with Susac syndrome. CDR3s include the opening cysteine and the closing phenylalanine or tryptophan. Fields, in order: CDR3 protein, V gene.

CSARDSAPYEQYF TRBV20-1
CATSRETGPGNTIYF TRBV15
CASSQYGTSGNTGELFF TRBV4-1
CSARTASGNTIYF TRBV20-1
CASRLGWTGLYEQYF TRBV5-1
CASLDGRSNEQFF TRBV28
CASSLLLMAEAFF TRBV7-9
CASSRRPTNTEAFF TRBV12-3/TRBV12-4
CASSEHSLGTEAFF TRBV6-1
CATSDHGLAGVVEQFF TRBV24-1
CASSHFTRTTQETQYF TRBV14